This T cell receptor beta chain appears in the sequencing data of a study of blood T cell repertoires in COVID-19. Libraries were prepared by immunoSEQ multiplex PCR; TCRdb keeps only in-frame clonotypes and omits some of them. This sample carries about 250,000 clones, more than 75% of them seen once, and the ten largest clones take 5% to 7%. Germline assignment: CDR1 KGHSH and CDR2 LQKENI. This CDR3 comprises 13 residues. V shed 0 bases and J shed 5 bases, with 6 bases lying between them. Sequencing was carried out using peripheral blood. The chain recombines TRBV18 with TRBJ2-3; tentative D call: TRBD1 (5 bases). The receptor was derived from a woman over 75 with COVID-19, enrolled during active disease. CDR3 nucleotides: TGTGCCAGCTCACCACCAGGGGTAGATACGCAGTATTTT. This sequence encodes CASSPPGVDTQYF.